This TCR beta chain was captured in a study of blood T cell repertoires in COVID-19. Study-wide background: COVID-19 samples, acute and convalescent, were from the United States, Italy and Spain. The cDNA or gDNA used as material had been derived from T cells, B-cell-depleted T cells, or PBMCs.

Germline V gene data show CDR1 as KGHSH and CDR2 as LQKENI. This CDR3 region has 15 residues. The junction had 5 bases not matched to a gene; V was cut back by 8 bases and J by 0 bases. In the original workflow: Amplification of reference gene primers provided the estimated nucleated cell counts. The assay was immunoSEQ multiplex PCR, and TCRdb's table has in-frame clones only and misses some. That table furnishes V, J and clone size, whereas the DNA furnished D and trimming. The sample includes tens of thousands of clones, roughly nine tenths of them seen just once. There are a few counts of this clone.

Source material: peripheral blood. The chain is built from TRBV18 and TRBJ1-5; TRBD1 matches 9 bases. The source of this sequence is a man in his 60s with active COVID-19. The DNA for the CDR3 is TGTGCCAGCAAGAGGACAGGGGATAGCAATCAGCCCCAGCATTTT. Amino acids: CASKRTGDSNQPQHF.